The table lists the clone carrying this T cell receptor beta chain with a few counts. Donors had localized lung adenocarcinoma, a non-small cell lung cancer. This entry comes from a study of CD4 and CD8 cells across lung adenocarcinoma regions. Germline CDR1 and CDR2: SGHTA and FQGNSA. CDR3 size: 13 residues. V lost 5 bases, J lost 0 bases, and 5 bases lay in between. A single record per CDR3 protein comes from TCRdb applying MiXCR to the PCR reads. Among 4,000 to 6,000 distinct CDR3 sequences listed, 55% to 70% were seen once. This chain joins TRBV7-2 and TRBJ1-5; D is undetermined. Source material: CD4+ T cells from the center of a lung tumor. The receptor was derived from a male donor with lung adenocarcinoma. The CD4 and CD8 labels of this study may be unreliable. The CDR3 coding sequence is TGTGCCAGCAGCCGTAATAGCAATCAGCCCCAGCATTTT. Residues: CASSRNSNQPQHF. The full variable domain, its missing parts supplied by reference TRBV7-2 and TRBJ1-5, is GAGVSQSPSNKVTEKGKDVELRCDPISGHTALYWYRQSLGQGLEFLIYFQGNSAPDKSGLPSDRFSAERTGGSVSTLTIQRTQQEDSAVYLCASSRNSNQPQHFGDGTRLSIL.